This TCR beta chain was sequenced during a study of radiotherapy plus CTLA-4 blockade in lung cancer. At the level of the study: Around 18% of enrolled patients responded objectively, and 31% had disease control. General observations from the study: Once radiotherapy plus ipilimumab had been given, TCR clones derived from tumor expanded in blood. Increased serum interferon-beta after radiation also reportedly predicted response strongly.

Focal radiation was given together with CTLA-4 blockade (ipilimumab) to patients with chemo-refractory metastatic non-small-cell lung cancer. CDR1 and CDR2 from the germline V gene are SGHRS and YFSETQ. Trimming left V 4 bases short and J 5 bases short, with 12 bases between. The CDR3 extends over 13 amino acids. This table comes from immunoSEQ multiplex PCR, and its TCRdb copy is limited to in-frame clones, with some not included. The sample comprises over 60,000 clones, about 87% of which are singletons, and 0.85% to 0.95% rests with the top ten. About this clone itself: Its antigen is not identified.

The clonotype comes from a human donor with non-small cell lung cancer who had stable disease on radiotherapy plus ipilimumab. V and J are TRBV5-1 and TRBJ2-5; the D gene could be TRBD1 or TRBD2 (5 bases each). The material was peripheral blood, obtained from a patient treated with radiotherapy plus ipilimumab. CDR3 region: CASSVRDPETQYF. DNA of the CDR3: TGCGCCAGCAGCGTCCGGGACCCGGAGACCCAGTACTTC.